Below, one TCR beta chain is given with its context. This clonotype has a handful of counts. It lacks a known antigen. Given a much more abundant clone one base away, this may be a read error. These data are taken from a study of T cells in Graves' hyperthyroidism and ophthalmopathy (dated by TCRdb to the late 2010s). With regard to the full study: Peripheral blood samples were taken at the time of initial diagnosis, prior to any treatment. TCR V-J signatures able to tell the groups apart were searched for in a discovery cohort of about a hundred patients, of whom more than 40 had Graves' ophthalmopathy and 57 had stable Graves' hyperthyroidism. Whether ophthalmopathy could be predicted prospectively was tested in an independent validation cohort made up of 18 to 20 hyperthyroidism patients plus 17 patients who later progressed to ophthalmopathy. The 90 or so discovery patients were randomly split 7:3 into training and test sets. The study also compared thyroid tissue and blood T-cell repertoires from several Graves' hyperthyroidism patients. Following sampling, methimazole starting at 30 mg daily was given to hyperthyroidism patients, and high-dose intravenous methylprednisolone was given to ophthalmopathy patients. TCR Vbeta CDR3 sequencing of approximately 140 peripheral blood samples (more than 40 ophthalmopathy, approximately 80 hyperthyroidism and approximately 17 progressor patients) is reported in the paper.

Stable Graves' hyperthyroidism was defined as no progression to ophthalmopathy during 18 months of follow-up. The hyperthyroidism patients were between 18 and 65 years old and newly diagnosed, with a disease duration of less than 2 months. Exclusion was applied to patients with uncontrolled infections, other autoimmune diseases, pregnancy or lactation. Diagnoses were established on the basis of clinical symptoms, serum thyroxine and TRAb, thyroid ultrasound, and orbital computed tomography. PBMCs were isolated from about 9.1 ml of fresh peripheral blood by Ficoll-Paque density gradient centrifugation. Total RNA was extracted using Trizol reagent, and RNA quality was assessed on an Agilent 2100 Bioanalyzer. From the cysteine up to the phenylalanine, the CDR3 has a length of 13 residues. CDR3 DNA only is kept here, 39 bases in frame from base 1. The germline V gene supplies CDR1 MNHEY and CDR2 SVGAGI. V is shortened by 6 bases, J by 0 bases, and the region joining them spans 7 bases.

Overall study outcomes, separate from this receptor: Most expanded thyroid clonotypes (frequency above 0.001) were also found in blood, which suggests that blood repertoires may mirror thyroid immune responses. During validation, the model predicted progression to ophthalmopathy a median of roughly 7.1 months ahead of onset, with almost 71% sensitivity and about 72% specificity. A model built on a 13 V-J signature distinguished ophthalmopathy from stable hyperthyroidism, reaching roughly 88% sensitivity and around 81% specificity in cross-validation and 80%/75% in testing. No statistical method was used to fix the sample size in advance, and group allocation was not hidden from the investigators.

The TCR beta CDR3 regions were amplified from the RNA transcripts. The TCR CDR3 was subjected to a first round of RT-PCR using the HTBI primer set and the Qiagen OneStep RT-PCR kit. A second multiplex PCR round built the libraries, followed by size selection and purification. The libraries were sequenced on an Illumina HiSeq2000 using paired-end 100 bp reads. The authors' analysis ran thus. SOAPnuke was used to process the raw data, removing reads that contained adapters or uncalled bases, had a mean Phred below 15, or lacked an exact match to the constant primer or identifier. COPE v1.2.5 was used to merge high-quality paired reads, and clonotypes were defined as unique nucleotide sequences. MiTCR v1.1 was used to align the clonotypes against IMGT TRBV, TRBD and TRBJ reference segments. Analysis was restricted to V-J combinations with a frequency above 0.0001, which covered approximately 99% of repertoires. The TCS score was defined as F50 (clonal expansion) divided by E x V (chaos), with BLOSUM62-based TCRdist calculated between CDR3 peptides within each V-J. Welch's t-statistics and random forest reduced 514 V-J features to 13, which were used in a naive Bayes classifier (R e1071). The public reads were reprocessed in TCRdb via fastp at Q25 and MiXCR, keeping in-frame beta chains. Duplicate CDR3 protein sequences are folded into a single record with the most common DNA and genes. TCRdb, rather than the study authors, made the V and J calls. The sample table shows some 460,000 distinct CDR3 sequences, and around a sixth are seen once. The top ten clones comprise over 7.5% of the sample.

Material: blood. The sequence came from a woman aged 18-30 years with Graves' hyperthyroidism. This receptor chain uses TRBV6-5 and TRBJ2-3; the D gene is unclear. The CDR3 sequence is CASRPGSTDTQYF. The DNA sequence is given as TGTGCCAGCAGACCCGGGAGCACAGATACGCAGTATTTT.